A selection of T cell receptor beta chains follows, all from one sample in a study of blood T cell repertoires in COVID-19. Assay: immunoSEQ multiplex PCR; the TCRdb copy retains only in-frame clones and omits some. The table lists 430,000 or so clones, about 88% of them singletons, with approximately 1.5% in the top ten. Sequenced: PBMCs or T cells enriched from blood (not recorded which). The receptors were sampled from a woman aged 18-29 years who had been exposed to COVID-19. Each CDR3 is given with its conserved first and last residue.

J | V | CDR3
TRBJ2-7 | TRBV19 | CASSATDRAALNEQYF
TRBJ2-7 | TRBV6-5 | CASSAGGIKLYEQYF
TRBJ2-5 | TRBV7-2 | CASSLGGGPQETQYF
TRBJ2-1 | TRBV5-6 | CASIGAGGLSSYNEQFF
TRBJ1-6 | TRBV12-5 | CASENRLNSPLHF
TRBJ2-7 | TRBV28 | CASSASGTPSYEQYF
TRBJ2-1 | TRBV29-1 | CSVDGTAEGFNEQFF
TRBJ2-3 | TRBV3-1/TRBV3-2 | CASSQEQNTDTQYF
TRBJ1-5 | TRBV28 | CASRGQGVKQPQHF
TRBJ2-3 | TRBV21-1 | CASSTVGGRKTDTQYF
TRBJ1-1 | TRBV12-3/TRBV12-4 | CASSFGGAEAFF
TRBJ1-4 | TRBV30 | CASNRGTNEKLFF
TRBJ1-2 | TRBV7-2 | CASSPTSLQGAHYGYTF
TRBJ2-1 | TRBV27 | CASSLSGGWQFVGEQFF
TRBJ1-3 | TRBV27 | CASSTHRDRYTGNTIYF
TRBJ1-2 | TRBV28 | CASRAPGGEGSNYGYTF
TRBJ2-1 | TRBV27 | CASSSRDSNEQFF
TRBJ2-7 | TRBV18 | CASSPGQGNLPHWYEQYF
TRBJ2-2 | TRBV7-7 | CASSPERTSGRSITGELFF
TRBJ2-5 | TRBV7-2 | CASSLVTWLAGGTQETQYF
TRBJ2-1 | TRBV4-2 | CASSQASSSGRGGEQFF
TRBJ2-7 | TRBV10-3 | CAISESGQGTYEQYF